A selection of T cell receptor beta chains follows, all from one sample in a study of sequential checkpoint blockade in melanoma. TCRdb keeps only in-frame clones here, not all; method: immunoSEQ multiplex PCR. The profile shows tens of thousands of clones, roughly four fifths of them singletons. Sequencing used CD8+ T cells sorted from blood (inferred from file names), obtained from a patient given nivolumab and ipilimumab in sequence. Receptors originate from a human donor with melanoma. The CDR3 runs from the conserved cysteine through the conserved F or W. The D gene is left open where the match is weak. Expanded clones get a size class; other rows say once, few or many, or leave the size out.

d_gene	v_gene	abundance	j_gene	CDR3aa	CDR3nt
TRBD1	TRBV6-1	NA	TRBJ1-5	CASSDGTVLNQPQHF	TGTGCCAGCAGTGACGGGACAGTGCTCAATCAGCCCCAGCATTTT
TRBD1	TRBV6-5	NA	TRBJ1-2	CASSYGTVDAYTF	TGTGCCAGCAGTTACGGGACAGTCGATGCCTACACCTTC
NA	TRBV2	NA	TRBJ1-6	CASSEGRWGPYNSPLHF	TGTGCCAGCAGTGAAGGGCGGTGGGGCCCCTATAATTCACCCCTCCACTTT
NA	TRBV28	NA	TRBJ1-2	CASRDLRGENYGYAF	TGTGCCAGCAGGGACCTCAGGGGTGAAAACTATGGCTACGCCTTC
NA	TRBV18	NA	TRBJ1-2	CASSPAGTNYGYTF	TGTGCCAGCTCACCAGCAGGTACTAACTATGGCTACACCTTC
NA	TRBV28	NA	TRBJ2-5	CASSPRAKAETQYF	TGTGCCAGCAGTCCCAGGGCCAAGGCGGAGACCCAGTACTTC
TRBD1	TRBV7-2	NA	TRBJ2-7	CASSSTDRGPYEQYF	TGTGCCAGCAGTTCTACGGACAGGGGTCCCTACGAGCAGTACTTC
NA	TRBV14	NA	TRBJ2-1	CASSQEPPFDGRDEQFF	TGTGCCAGCAGCCAAGAACCCCCCTTTGATGGGAGAGATGAGCAGTTCTTC
TRBD2	TRBV4-2	NA	TRBJ2-1	CASSQEGLAVQSWNEQFF	TGTGCCAGCAGCCAAGAGGGGCTAGCGGTTCAGTCATGGAATGAGCAGTTCTTC
NA	TRBV19	NA	TRBJ2-3	CASRRDSRPDTQYF	TGTGCCAGCCGACGGGACTCCCGTCCGGATACGCAGTATTTT
NA	TRBV6-5	NA	TRBJ2-1	CASSFRVHTGVGEQFF	TGTGCCAGCAGTTTCCGGGTCCACACCGGGGTTGGTGAGCAGTTCTTC
NA	TRBV5-1	NA	TRBJ1-2	CASSLVPGNYGYTF	TGCGCCAGCAGCTTGGTTCCGGGGAACTATGGCTACACCTTC
NA	TRBV27	few	TRBJ1-1	CASSLTGYTEAFF	TGTGCCAGCAGTTTAACAGGGTACACTGAAGCTTTCTTT
TRBD1	TRBV18	NA	TRBJ1-5	CASSTGTGNNQPQHF	TGTGCCAGCTCAACCGGGACAGGGAACAATCAGCCCCAGCATTTT
NA	TRBV5-1	NA	TRBJ1-4	CASSLIPGTNEKLFF	TGCGCCAGCAGCTTGATCCCGGGGACTAATGAAAAACTGTTTTTT
TRBD1	TRBV9	NA	TRBJ2-2	CASSVGQGKKNTGELFF	TGTGCCAGCAGCGTGGGACAGGGAAAGAAGAACACCGGGGAGCTGTTTTTT
NA	TRBV5-1	NA	TRBJ1-1	CASSMKQNTEAFF	TGCGCCAGCAGCATGAAGCAGAACACTGAAGCTTTCTTT
NA	TRBV5-6	few	TRBJ2-3	CASSLGQRSTDTQYF	TGTGCCAGCAGCTTGGGACAGCGTAGCACAGATACGCAGTATTTT
TRBD2	TRBV7-2	NA	TRBJ2-7	CASSRGTSGTYEQYF	TGTGCCAGCAGCCGGGGGACTAGCGGGACCTACGAGCAGTACTTC
TRBD1	TRBV7-9	NA	TRBJ2-3	CASSSWTGSTDTQYF	TGTGCCAGCAGCTCCTGGACAGGGAGCACAGATACGCAGTATTTT
TRBD1	TRBV28	NA	TRBJ1-2	CASSRAWGQGARGYTF	TGTGCCAGCAGTCGGGCTTGGGGACAGGGGGCTCGGGGCTACACCTTC
NA	TRBV15	NA	TRBJ1-2	CATSKGGDGYTF	TGTGCCACCAGCAAAGGAGGGGACGGCTACACCTTC
TRBD1	TRBV7-2	NA	TRBJ1-2	CASSSRGQGGNYGYTF	TGTGCCAGCAGCTCGCGAGGACAGGGGGGTAACTATGGCTACACCTTC
TRBD1	TRBV28	NA	TRBJ1-5	CASSTRQGLIHQPQHF	TGTGCCAGCAGTACGCGACAGGGTCTAATTCATCAGCCCCAGCATTTT
TRBD2	TRBV6-4	NA	TRBJ2-1	CASSASGRAHNEQFF	TGTGCCAGCAGTGCTAGCGGGAGGGCCCACAATGAGCAGTTCTTC
TRBD2	TRBV9	NA	TRBJ2-2	CASSPRGVATGELFF	TGTGCCAGCAGCCCCCGGGGGGTTGCCACCGGGGAGCTGTTTTTT
TRBD1	TRBV18	NA	TRBJ1-5	CASSPGTGGQPQHF	TGTGCCAGCTCGCCCGGGACAGGGGGACAGCCCCAGCATTTT
NA	TRBV15	NA	TRBJ1-3	CATSRDFPGMSSYSGNTIYF	TGTGCCACCAGCAGAGATTTTCCAGGGATGAGCTCCTACTCTGGAAACACCATATATTTT
TRBD1	TRBV2	NA	TRBJ1-2	CASSVRTGLGYTF	TGTGCCAGCAGTGTTAGGACAGGCCTTGGCTACACCTTC
NA	TRBV9	NA	TRBJ2-6	CASSTSFRGQFSGANVLTF	TGTGCCAGCAGCACTTCATTCAGGGGTCAATTCTCTGGGGCCAACGTCCTGACTTTC
TRBD2	TRBV28	NA	TRBJ2-3	CASKKALAGVLDTQYF	TGTGCCAGCAAAAAGGCGCTAGCGGGAGTTTTAGATACGCAGTATTTT
TRBD1	TRBV5-1	NA	TRBJ1-3	CASSAKPRTGGNTIYF	TGCGCCAGCAGCGCAAAGCCCCGGACAGGTGGAAACACCATATATTTT
NA	TRBV4-3	few	TRBJ1-4	CASSQRPTESEKLFF	TGCGCCAGCAGCCAGCGCCCGACTGAATCGGAAAAACTGTTTTTT
NA	TRBV6-5	NA	TRBJ2-5	CASTTDSLTTQYF	TGTGCCAGCACCACGGACAGCCTTACGACCCAGTACTTC
NA	TRBV18	NA	TRBJ1-1	CASSLRPGGYTEAFF	TGTGCCAGCTCGCTCCGGCCCGGGGGTTACACTGAAGCTTTCTTT
TRBD2	TRBV7-3	NA	TRBJ2-1	CASSFGRVDYNEQFF	TGTGCCAGCAGCTTCGGGAGGGTGGACTACAATGAGCAGTTCTTC
TRBD1	TRBV9	NA	TRBJ2-6	CASSVVGTGGAGANVLTF	TGTGCCAGCAGCGTAGTAGGGACAGGGGGCGCTGGGGCCAACGTCCTGACTTTC
NA	TRBV7-9	NA	TRBJ1-2	CASSLRGTSYGYTF	TGTGCCAGCAGCTTAAGAGGGACATCCTATGGCTACACCTTC
NA	TRBV20-1	NA	TRBJ2-1	CSASGGNEQFF	TGCAGTGCCTCAGGAGGGAATGAGCAGTTCTTC
TRBD2	TRBV10-1	few	TRBJ2-5	CASSRTSGIGETQYF	TGCGCCAGCAGTCGGACTAGCGGGATTGGAGAGACCCAGTACTTC
TRBD2	TRBV14	NA	TRBJ2-4	CASSQGQAGGQNIQYF	TGTGCCAGCAGCCAAGGTCAAGCGGGAGGGCAAAACATTCAGTACTTC
NA	TRBV18	NA	TRBJ2-7	CASSPGSGEQYF	TGTGCCAGCTCCCCAGGTTCAGGGGAGCAGTACTTC
TRBD2	TRBV4-3	NA	TRBJ2-1	CASSLGLAGGGYYNEQFF	TGCGCCAGCAGCCTGGGACTAGCGGGAGGGGGCTACTACAATGAGCAGTTCTTC
TRBD1	TRBV7-2	NA	TRBJ1-2	CASSSQTGPEPSGYTF	TGTGCCAGCAGCTCCCAGACAGGGCCTGAGCCTAGTGGCTACACCTTC
NA	TRBV30	once	TRBJ1-3	CAWSVTNFGNTIYF	TGTGCCTGGAGTGTTACGAACTTCGGAAACACCATATATTTT
NA	TRBV7-9	NA	TRBJ2-3	CASSLVLSGTDTQYF	TGTGCCAGCAGCTTAGTCCTTTCAGGCACAGATACGCAGTATTTT
NA	TRBV6-1	NA	TRBJ2-3	CASSVSTHGDTQYF	TGTGCCAGCAGTGTTTCGACTCACGGAGATACGCAGTATTTT
TRBD1	TRBV28	NA	TRBJ1-2	CASSRPGQGVYGYTF	TGTGCCAGCAGTCGCCCGGGACAGGGGGTCTATGGCTACACCTTC
TRBD1	TRBV7-3	NA	TRBJ2-5	CASSSTGRETQYF	TGTGCCAGCAGCTCGACAGGGAGAGAGACCCAGTACTTC
TRBD2	TRBV11-2	NA	TRBJ2-7	CASSTSQTSGRNEQYF	TGTGCCAGCAGCACATCTCAGACTAGCGGGAGGAACGAGCAGTACTTC
NA	TRBV18	NA	TRBJ1-1	CASSRRTVTEAFF	TGTGCCAGCTCACGACGGACAGTAACTGAAGCTTTCTTT
TRBD1	TRBV6-1	NA	TRBJ2-2	CASSEARGLYTGELFF	TGTGCCAGCAGTGAAGCGAGGGGGCTGTACACCGGGGAGCTGTTTTTT
NA	TRBV19	NA	TRBJ2-7	CASSPAGSGLSYEQYF	TGTGCCAGTAGCCCCGCCGGGAGCGGGCTTAGCTACGAGCAGTACTTC
NA	TRBV27	few	TRBJ1-1	CASSPLTGSRTEAFF	TGTGCCAGCAGTCCGCTCACAGGGTCGCGGACTGAAGCTTTCTTT
TRBD2	TRBV5-8	NA	TRBJ2-1	CASRLLVAGVQFF	TGTGCCAGCAGGCTCCTCGTAGCGGGGGTACAGTTCTTC